This TCR beta chain was retrieved from a study of blood T cell repertoires in COVID-19. Assay: immunoSEQ multiplex PCR; the TCRdb copy retains only in-frame clones and omits some. The sample lists 120,000 to 150,000 clones; roughly 84% were seen once. This clone was counted between two and nine times. Germline CDR1 LGHNA, CDR2 YSLEER. This CDR3 is 13 amino acids long. V was clipped by 2 bases and J by 6 bases, with 10 bases between them. This receptor was obtained from a man aged 40-50 years with acute COVID-19. The specimen sequenced was PBMCs or T cells enriched from blood (not recorded which). The rearrangement uses TRBV4-3 and TRBJ1-2; D uncertain. The CDR3 region has the DNA TGCGCCAGCAGCCAATTAAACGGGGATGGCTACACCTTC. Its protein product is CASSQLNGDGYTF.